The 10 T cell receptor beta chains given below trace back to one sample, sequenced in a study of T cells in Graves' hyperthyroidism and ophthalmopathy. Amplification of TCR beta CDR3 regions used RNA as the template. Carried out on the TCR CDR3, a first-round RT-PCR used the HTBI primer set. TCRdb re-called the multiplex PCR reads with MiXCR, one entry per CDR3 protein. The sample comprises some 250,000 distinct CDR3 sequences, roughly 15% of which are singletons, and about 14% rests with the top ten. The sequenced sample was blood. These receptors came from a woman aged 40 to 50 with Graves' hyperthyroidism that later progressed to Graves' ophthalmopathy.

This clonotype was seen ten or more times. V is TRBV6-2 or TRBV6-3 and J is TRBJ1-1; D is unclear. Trimming pared 8 bases from V and 1 base from J, leaving 14 bases between. The CDR3 covers 14 residues. Germline CDR1 and CDR2: MNHEY and SVGEGT. The CDR3: CASLTSLRNTEAFF. The CDR3 nucleotides are TGTGCCAGCCTAACCTCATTGCGGAACACTGAAGCTTTCTTT.

This clonotype was detected many times. The chain recombines TRBV3-1 with TRBJ1-1, with D unclear. The V gene's germline CDR1 is LGHDT and CDR2 YNNKEL (reference sequence). This CDR3 has 15 residues. Trimming pared 5 bases from V and 0 bases from J, leaving 13 bases between. Here the CDR3 DNA reads TGTGCCAGCAGCTCCCGGTCGGCCCTGAACACTGAAGCTTTCTTT. This sequence encodes CASSSRSALNTEAFF.

The chain has TRBV2 and TRBJ2-4, with TRBD2 as a possible D gene (5 bases). This CDR3 contains 15 residues. Germline V CDR1 and CDR2: SNHLY, FYNNEI. Trimming took off 3 bases at V and 1 base at J, with 10 bases between the two ends. The CDR3 DNA sequence: TGTGCCAGCAGTGACGCACTAGGGGCCAAAAACATTCAGTACTTC. Translated: CASSDALGAKNIQYF.

This clonotype was observed many times. The V call is TRBV20-1, the J call TRBJ2-1, with 9 positions matching TRBD2. Losses at the gene ends were 0 bases for V and 4 bases for J; bases not matched to a gene: 10. The CDR3 covers 17 residues. The germline V gene has CDR1 DFQATT and CDR2 SNEGSKA (reference sequence). The CDR3 reads CSARDLRLAEIYNEQFF. CDR3 coding DNA: TGCAGTGCTAGAGATTTAAGACTAGCGGAAATTTACAATGAGCAGTTCTTC.

Note on this clonotype: A read error may be the cause here, since a much bigger clone is one base away. The chain joins TRBV5-4 to TRBJ2-1; no clear D gene. This CDR3 is 11 amino acids long. V shed 5 bases and J shed 9 bases, with 9 bases lying between them. Germline CDR1 SGHNT, CDR2 YYREEE (reference sequence). CDR3 protein: CASRGYVEQFF. CDR3 nucleotide sequence: TGTGCCAGCAGGGGTTACGTTGAGCAGTTCTTC.

This clonotype was detected a few times. The chain carries TRBV5-1 and TRBJ2-1, with 13 bases fitting TRBD2. Unmatched junction bases numbered 4, after V lost 3 bases and J lost 7 bases. Germline V gene sequence: CDR1 SGHRS, CDR2 YFSETQ. The CDR3 is 15 residues long. CDR3 residues: CASSWTSGSLNEQFF. For the CDR3, the DNA is TGCGCCAGCAGCTGGACTAGCGGGAGTTTGAATGAGCAGTTCTTC.

This clonotype was counted many times. The rearrangement uses TRBV27 and TRBJ2-3; 9 bases are a match to TRBD2. Germline V gives CDR1 MNHEY, CDR2 SMNVEV (reference sequence). Germline trimming cut 2 bases from V and 4 bases from J; bases unmatched to any gene: 16. The CDR3 runs to 19 residues. CDR3 protein: CASSLNPYPSGRQSDTQYF. CDR3 sequence (DNA): TGTGCCAGCAGTTTAAACCCCTATCCGAGCGGGAGGCAGTCAGATACGCAGTATTTT.

The chain couples TRBV18 to TRBJ2-5; TRBD2 matches 7 bases. Trimming at V came to 3 bases and at J to 3 bases, leaving 7 bases not matched to a gene. The germline V gene has CDR1 KGHSH and CDR2 LQKENI. The CDR3 extends over 15 amino acids. The CDR3 sequence is CASSPGLPGEETQYF. The CDR3 nucleotides are TGTGCCAGCTCACCGGGACTACCGGGAGAAGAGACCCAGTACTTC.

The V and J genes are TRBV2 and TRBJ1-1, with D tentatively TRBD1 (5 bases). The germline gives CDR1 SNHLY, CDR2 FYNNEI. The V end was cut by 4 bases, the J end by 4 bases, with 10 bases between. There are 13 residues in the CDR3. The DNA of the CDR3 is TGTGCCAGCAGTGGAAGGGGCGCCACTGAAGCTTTCTTT. Its protein product is CASSGRGATEAFF.

This clonotype was seen many times. The gene calls are TRBV28 and TRBJ2-1; the match to TRBD2 covers 9 bases. CDR3 length: 15 residues. With 4 bases clipped from V and 6 bases from J, the junction kept 7 bases outside the gene matches. Germline V gene sequence: CDR1 MDHEN, CDR2 SYDVKM. The CDR3 protein is CASSSPGLAPNEQFF. The CDR3, as DNA: TGTGCCAGCAGTTCGCCGGGACTAGCTCCCAATGAGCAGTTCTTC.